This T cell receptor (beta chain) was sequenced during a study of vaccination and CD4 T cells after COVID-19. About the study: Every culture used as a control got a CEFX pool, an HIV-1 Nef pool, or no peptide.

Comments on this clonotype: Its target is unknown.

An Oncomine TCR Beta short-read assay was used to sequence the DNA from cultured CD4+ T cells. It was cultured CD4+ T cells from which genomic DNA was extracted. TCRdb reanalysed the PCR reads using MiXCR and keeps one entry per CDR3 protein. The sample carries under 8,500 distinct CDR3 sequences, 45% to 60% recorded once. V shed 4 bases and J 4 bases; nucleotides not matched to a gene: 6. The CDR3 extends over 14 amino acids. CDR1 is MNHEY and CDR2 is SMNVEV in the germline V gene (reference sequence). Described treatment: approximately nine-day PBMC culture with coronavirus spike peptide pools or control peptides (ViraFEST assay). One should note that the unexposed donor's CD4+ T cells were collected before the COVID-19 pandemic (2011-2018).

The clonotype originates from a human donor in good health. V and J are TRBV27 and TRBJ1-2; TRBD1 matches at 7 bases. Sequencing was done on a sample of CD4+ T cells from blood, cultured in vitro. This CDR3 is CASSSFDRAYGYTF. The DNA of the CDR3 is TGTGCCAGCAGTTCCTTCGACAGGGCCTATGGCTACACCTTC.